Here is one TCR beta chain with its context. TCRdb keeps only in-frame clones here, not all; method: immunoSEQ multiplex PCR. Of approximately 60,000 clones in the sample, approximately 88% were seen once. This specimen belongs to a study of PD-1 blockade in mismatch repair-deficient tumors. V shed 8 bases and J shed 11 bases, with 18 bases lying between them. CDR1 is MDHEN, CDR2 SYDVKM, per germline. The CDR3 extends over 12 amino acids. The sample was peripheral blood, taken 52 weeks after starting pembrolizumab. This sequence originates from an adult with mismatch repair-deficient cancer. This chain uses TRBV28 with TRBJ1-1, with D maybe TRBD1 (5 bases). The CDR3 region has the DNA TGTGCCAGCCCCGGGAAGGCAGGGAGGGCTTTCTTT. The encoded protein is CASPGKAGRAFF.